The clone carrying this T cell receptor beta chain was counted a few times. The antigen is undetermined. The sample is drawn from a study of T cells after yellow fever vaccination. The CDR3 contains 16 residues. CDR1 is SGHRS, CDR2 YFSETQ, per germline. Trimming removed 4 bases from V and 0 bases from J; junction bases left unmatched: 7. Study observations and caveats: Post-booster repertoires contained most primary-vaccination clones again (about 95% CD4, 88% CD8). Just a small share of clonotypes turned up in the CD4 compartment as well as the CD8 compartment. Contamination by abundant bulk-population clonotypes could be present in FACS-sorted repertoires. A faster peak, day 5 versus 15, was reached by the weaker secondary response.

One entry per CDR3 protein, called by TCRdb with MiXCR from the 5' RACE reads. The sample holds under 250,000 distinct CDR3 sequences; approximately 3% are singletons and the top ten take approximately 3.5%. This receptor was identified in a man younger than 30 who received the YFV17D yellow fever vaccine. The chain couples TRBV5-1 to TRBJ1-1, with TRBD1 identical over 9 bases. The source was CD4+ T cells sorted from PBMCs, collected 10 days after the yellow fever booster vaccination. CDR3 coding DNA: TGCGCCAGCAGCCCTGACAGGGGGAACATGAACACTGAAGCTTTCTTT. This sequence encodes CASSPDRGNMNTEAFF.